A selection of T cell receptor beta chains follows, all from one sample in a study of blood T cell repertoires in COVID-19. The assay was immunoSEQ multiplex PCR, and TCRdb's table has in-frame clones only and misses some. Among over 100,000 clones listed, 80% were seen once. Sequences were obtained from peripheral blood. Receptor source: a human donor in a cohort sampled during active or convalescent COVID-19. Both conserved end residues are part of each CDR3. The order of the fields is CDR3 length, J gene, V gene, D gene, clone size, CDR3 DNA, CDR3 protein. D genes are given only for firm matches. Clone size is stated in some rows and not others, as once, few, many or a class when expanded.

15	TRBJ2-3	TRBV29-1	TRBD1	.	TGCAGCGTTGATCCAACAGGACAGGGCACAGATACGCAGTATTTT	CSVDPTGQGTDTQYF
14	TRBJ1-2	TRBV2	.	.	TGTGCCAGCAGTCAGAGGGATGGGGTCTATGGCTACACCTTC	CASSQRDGVYGYTF
13	TRBJ2-7	TRBV7-2	.	.	TGTGCCAGCTCTGCCAGGGTAGGGTACGAGCAGTACTTC	CASSARVGYEQYF
14	TRBJ1-5	TRBV2	TRBD1	many	TGTGCCAGCAGGGGTCGCAGGGGGTATCAGCCCCAGCATTTT	CASRGRRGYQPQHF
15	TRBJ2-3	TRBV20-1	TRBD1	.	TGCAGTGCTAGTTATGCGGGGACAGGAATGAATACGCAGTATTTT	CSASYAGTGMNTQYF
15	TRBJ1-4	TRBV5-1	.	.	TGCGCCAGCAGCTCCAACACCGCAACTAATGAAAAACTGTTTTTT	CASSSNTATNEKLFF
14	TRBJ2-5	TRBV6-2/TRBV6-3	.	.	TGTGCCAGCAGTTACTCGCTAGCGCAAGAGACCCAGTACTTC	CASSYSLAQETQYF
14	TRBJ1-1	TRBV18	.	.	TGTGCCAGCTCAACGGACGGGATGAGGACTGAAGCTTTCTTT	CASSTDGMRTEAFF
14	TRBJ1-1	TRBV9	.	.	TGTGCCAGCAGCGGCGGACTGGGGAACACTGAAGCTTTCTTT	CASSGGLGNTEAFF
15	TRBJ2-3	TRBV7-9	TRBD1	.	TGTGCCAGCAGCCGGACAGGGATATACACAGATACGCAGTATTTT	CASSRTGIYTDTQYF
16	TRBJ2-4	TRBV4-3	.	.	TGCGCCAGCAGCCAGACCGTTTCCGATTGGAGAAACATTCAGTACTTC	CASSQTVSDWRNIQYF
15	TRBJ1-5	TRBV24-1	TRBD1	few	TGTGCCACCAGTGACCCTACCGGGACAGTTCAGCCCCAGCATTTT	CATSDPTGTVQPQHF
19	TRBJ2-3	TRBV11-2	TRBD2	few	TGTGCCAGCAGCCGTGGCACTAGCGGGGGAATAGCACAGAGGGATACGCAGTATTTT	CASSRGTSGGIAQRDTQYF
14	TRBJ1-2	TRBV7-9	TRBD1	.	TGTGCCAGCAGCGCAAATACAGGGGGGAATGGCTACACCTTC	CASSANTGGNGYTF
15	TRBJ2-7	TRBV28	TRBD2	.	TGTGCCAGCAGAACCCCGGGACTAGCGGTATACGAGCAGTACTTC	CASRTPGLAVYEQYF
13	TRBJ2-7	TRBV20-1	TRBD1	.	TGCAGTGCTAGTTCGACAGGGGGCTACGAGCAGTACTTC	CSASSTGGYEQYF
15	TRBJ2-2	TRBV4-3	.	few	TGCGCCAGCAGCCAAGGGACATCGAACACCGGGGAGCTGTTTTTT	CASSQGTSNTGELFF
18	TRBJ2-3	TRBV7-2	TRBD1	.	TGTGCCAGCAGCTTAAGGTTAGGGGGCGCGAAAAGAGCAGATACGCAGTATTTT	CASSLRLGGAKRADTQYF
15	TRBJ1-4	TRBV5-8	.	.	TGTGCCAGCAGACGTGGGACTGTAACTAATGAAAAACTGTTTTTT	CASRRGTVTNEKLFF
14	TRBJ2-3	TRBV7-3	TRBD2	.	TGTGCCAGCAGCCATAGCGGGGGCACAGATACGCAGTATTTT	CASSHSGGTDTQYF
17	TRBJ2-3	TRBV5-6	TRBD2	.	TGTGCCAGCAGCTTGGCTCCTAGCGGGTTTAGCACAGATACGCAGTATTTT	CASSLAPSGFSTDTQYF
16	TRBJ2-2	TRBV7-2	.	.	TGTGCCAGCAGCTTAAGGTGGGAGTGGAACACCGGGGAGCTGTTTTTT	CASSLRWEWNTGELFF
12	TRBJ2-7	TRBV12-3/TRBV12-4	.	once	TGTGCCAGCAGCTCAGACTCGGGGGAGCAGTACTTC	CASSSDSGEQYF
16	TRBJ2-7	TRBV4-3	TRBD2	.	TGCGCCAGCAGCCACGGACTAGCGGGAGCAACCTACGAGCAGTACTTC	CASSHGLAGATYEQYF
17	TRBJ2-7	TRBV5-1	TRBD1	.	TGCGCCAGCAGCTTGATAGGTTCGGGACAGGTCCTATACGAGCAGTACTTC	CASSLIGSGQVLYEQYF
14	TRBJ1-1	TRBV29-1	.	.	TGCAGCGTTGAATTCGGGGGGGTAGGCACTGAAGCTTTCTTT	CSVEFGGVGTEAFF
22	TRBJ1-6	TRBV21-1	.	.	TGTGCCAGCAGCAAACGGATCTTGTACGGGACAGGGGGTACAAGAAATAATTCACCCCTCCACTTT	CASSKRILYGTGGTRNNSPLHF
14	TRBJ2-7	TRBV5-8	.	.	TGTGCCAGCAGGTTATTTGGTAGCCTGGTCGAGCAGTACTTC	CASRLFGSLVEQYF